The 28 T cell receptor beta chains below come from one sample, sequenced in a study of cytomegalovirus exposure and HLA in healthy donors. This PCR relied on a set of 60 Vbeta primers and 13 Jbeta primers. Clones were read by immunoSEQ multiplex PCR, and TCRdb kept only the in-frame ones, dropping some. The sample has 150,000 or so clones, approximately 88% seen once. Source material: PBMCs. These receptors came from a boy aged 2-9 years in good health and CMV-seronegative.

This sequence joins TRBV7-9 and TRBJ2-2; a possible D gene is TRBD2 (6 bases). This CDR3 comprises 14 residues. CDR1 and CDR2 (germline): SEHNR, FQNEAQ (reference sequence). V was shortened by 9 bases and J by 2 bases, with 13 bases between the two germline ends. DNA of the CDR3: TGTGCCAGTTACCGGGAGATTAACACCGGGGAGCTGTTTTTT. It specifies CASYREINTGELFF.

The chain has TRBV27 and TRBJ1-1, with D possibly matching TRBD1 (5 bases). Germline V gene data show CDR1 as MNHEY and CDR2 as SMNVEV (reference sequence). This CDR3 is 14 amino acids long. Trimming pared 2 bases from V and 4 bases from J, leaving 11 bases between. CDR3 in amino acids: CASSLSGGITEAFF. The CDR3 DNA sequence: TGTGCCAGCAGTTTAAGCGGGGGGATCACTGAAGCTTTCTTT.

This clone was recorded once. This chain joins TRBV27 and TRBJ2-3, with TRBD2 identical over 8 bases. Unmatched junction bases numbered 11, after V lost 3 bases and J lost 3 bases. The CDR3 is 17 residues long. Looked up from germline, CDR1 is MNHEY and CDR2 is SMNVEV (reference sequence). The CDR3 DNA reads TGTGCCAGCAGTTTTGCGGGAGGTGTATTTATGACAGATACGCAGTATTTT. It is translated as CASSFAGGVFMTDTQYF.

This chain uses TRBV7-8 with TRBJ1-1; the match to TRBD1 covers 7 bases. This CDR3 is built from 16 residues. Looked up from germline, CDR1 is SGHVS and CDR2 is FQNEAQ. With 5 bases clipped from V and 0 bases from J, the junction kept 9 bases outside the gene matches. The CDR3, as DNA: TGTGCCAGCAGCCGCCCAATGACAGGGATGAACACTGAAGCTTTCTTT. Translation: CASSRPMTGMNTEAFF.

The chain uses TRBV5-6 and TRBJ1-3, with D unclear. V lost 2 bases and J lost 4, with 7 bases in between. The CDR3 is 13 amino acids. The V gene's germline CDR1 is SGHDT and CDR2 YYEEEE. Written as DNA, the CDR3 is TGTGCCAGCAGCTTAAAGCCAGGAAACACCATATATTTT. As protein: CASSLKPGNTIYF.

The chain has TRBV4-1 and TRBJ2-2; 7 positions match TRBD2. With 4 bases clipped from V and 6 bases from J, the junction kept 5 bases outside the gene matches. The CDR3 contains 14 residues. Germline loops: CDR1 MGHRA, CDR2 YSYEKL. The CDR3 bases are TGCGCCAGCAGCCCCGGACTAGTGCCCGGGGAGCTGTTTTTT. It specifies CASSPGLVPGELFF.

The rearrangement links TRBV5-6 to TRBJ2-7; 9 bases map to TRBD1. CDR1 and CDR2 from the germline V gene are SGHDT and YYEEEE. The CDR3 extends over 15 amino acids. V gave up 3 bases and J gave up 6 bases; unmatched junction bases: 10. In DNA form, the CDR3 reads TGTGCCAGCAGCTACGATCCCGGGACAGGGTTCGAGCAGTACTTC. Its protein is CASSYDPGTGFEQYF. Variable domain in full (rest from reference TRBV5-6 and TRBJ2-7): DAGVTQSPTHLIKTRGQQVTLRCSPKSGHDTVSWYQQALGQGPQFIFQYYEEEERQRGNFPDRFSGHQFPNYSSELNVNALLLGDSALYLCASSYDPGTGFEQYFGPGTRLTVT.

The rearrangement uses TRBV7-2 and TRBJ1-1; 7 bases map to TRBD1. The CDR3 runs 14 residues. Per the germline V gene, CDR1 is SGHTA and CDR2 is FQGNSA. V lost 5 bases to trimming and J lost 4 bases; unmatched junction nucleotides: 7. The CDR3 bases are TGTGCCAGCAGCCTACGACAGGGAAGCACTGAAGCTTTCTTT. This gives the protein CASSLRQGSTEAFF.

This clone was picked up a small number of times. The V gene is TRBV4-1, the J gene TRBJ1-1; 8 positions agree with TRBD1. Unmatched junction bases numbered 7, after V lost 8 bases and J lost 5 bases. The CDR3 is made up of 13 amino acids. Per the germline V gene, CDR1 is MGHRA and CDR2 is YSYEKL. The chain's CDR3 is CASHDRGRTEAFF. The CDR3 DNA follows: TGCGCCAGCCATGACAGGGGACGGACTGAAGCTTTCTTT.

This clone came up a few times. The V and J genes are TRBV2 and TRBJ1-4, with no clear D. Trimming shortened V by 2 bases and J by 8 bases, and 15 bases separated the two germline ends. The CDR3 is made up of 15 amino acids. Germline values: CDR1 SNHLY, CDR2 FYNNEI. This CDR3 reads CASSEFRLTGEKLFF. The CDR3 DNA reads TGTGCCAGCAGTGAATTTCGCCTCACGGGAGAAAAACTGTTTTTT.

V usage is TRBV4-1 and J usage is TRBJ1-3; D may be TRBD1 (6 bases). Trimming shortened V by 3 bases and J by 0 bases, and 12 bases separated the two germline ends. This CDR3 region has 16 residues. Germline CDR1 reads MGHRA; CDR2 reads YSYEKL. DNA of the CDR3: TGCGCCAGCAGCCAGGCCGGACAGTCCTCTGGAAACACCATATATTTT. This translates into CASSQAGQSSGNTIYF.

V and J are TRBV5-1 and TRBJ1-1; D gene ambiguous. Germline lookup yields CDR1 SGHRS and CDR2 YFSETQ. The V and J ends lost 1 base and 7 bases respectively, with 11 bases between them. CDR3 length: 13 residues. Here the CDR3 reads CASSLRQEDEAFF. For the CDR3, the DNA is TGCGCCAGCAGCTTGAGGCAGGAGGATGAAGCTTTCTTT.

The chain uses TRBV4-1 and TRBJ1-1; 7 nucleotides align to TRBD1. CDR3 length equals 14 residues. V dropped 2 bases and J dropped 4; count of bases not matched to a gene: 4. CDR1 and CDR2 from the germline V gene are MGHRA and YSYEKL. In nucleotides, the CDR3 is TGCGCCAGCAGCCAATCCGACAGGGCCACTGAAGCTTTCTTT. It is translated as CASSQSDRATEAFF.

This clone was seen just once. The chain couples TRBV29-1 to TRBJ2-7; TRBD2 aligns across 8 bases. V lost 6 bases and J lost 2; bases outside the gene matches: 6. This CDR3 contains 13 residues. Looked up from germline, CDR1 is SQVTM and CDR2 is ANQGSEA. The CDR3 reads CSVKTSATYEQYF. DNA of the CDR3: TGCAGCGTGAAGACTAGCGCGACCTACGAGCAGTACTTC.

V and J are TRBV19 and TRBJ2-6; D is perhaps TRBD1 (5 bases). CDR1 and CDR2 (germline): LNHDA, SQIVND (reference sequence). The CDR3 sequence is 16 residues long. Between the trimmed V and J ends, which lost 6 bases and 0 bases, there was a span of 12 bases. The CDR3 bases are TGTGCCAGTAGCCAAACAGGTCCCTCTGGGGCCAACGTCCTGACTTTC. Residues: CASSQTGPSGANVLTF. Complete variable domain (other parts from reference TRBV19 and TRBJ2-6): DGGITQSPKYLFRKEGQNVTLSCEQNLNHDAMYWYRQDPGQGLRLIYYSQIVNDFQKGDIAEGYSVSREKKESFPLTVTSAQKNPTAFYLCASSQTGPSGANVLTFGAGSRLTVL.

CDR3 residues: CASSSQRDIRVDTQYF. CDR3 bases: TGTGCCAGCAGCTCCCAGCGGGACATCCGCGTAGATACGCAGTATTTT. The rearrangement joins TRBV7-9 to TRBJ2-3; tentative D call: TRBD2 (7 bases). The germline CDR1 and CDR2 sequences are SEHNR and FQNEAQ (reference sequence). The CDR3 is 16 amino acids. V dropped 4 bases and J dropped 5 bases, with 19 bases sitting between them.

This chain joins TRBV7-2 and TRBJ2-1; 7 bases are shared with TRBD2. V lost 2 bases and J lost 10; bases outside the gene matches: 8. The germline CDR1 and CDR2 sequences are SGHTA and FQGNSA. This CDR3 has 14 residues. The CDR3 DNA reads TGTGCCAGCAGCTTATGGGAGGGAGAAGACGAGCAGTTCTTC. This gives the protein CASSLWEGEDEQFF.

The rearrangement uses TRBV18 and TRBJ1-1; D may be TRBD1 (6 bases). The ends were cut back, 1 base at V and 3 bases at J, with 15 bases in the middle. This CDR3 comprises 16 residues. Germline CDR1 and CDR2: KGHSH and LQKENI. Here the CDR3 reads CASSPQSWTVYTEAFF. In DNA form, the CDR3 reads TGTGCCAGCTCACCACAGTCCTGGACAGTATACACTGAAGCTTTCTTT.

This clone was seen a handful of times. CDR3 nucleotide sequence: TGTGCCTGGAGTCCCCTGGGACTAGCTGGGGAGACCCAGTACTTC. Its protein is CAWSPLGLAGETQYF. The chain is built from TRBV30 and TRBJ2-5; 9 bases map to TRBD2. The CDR3 length is 15 residues. The V gene end was trimmed by 2 bases and the J gene end by 5 bases; junction bases not matched to a gene: 9. The germline gives CDR1 GTSNPN, CDR2 SVGIG (reference sequence).

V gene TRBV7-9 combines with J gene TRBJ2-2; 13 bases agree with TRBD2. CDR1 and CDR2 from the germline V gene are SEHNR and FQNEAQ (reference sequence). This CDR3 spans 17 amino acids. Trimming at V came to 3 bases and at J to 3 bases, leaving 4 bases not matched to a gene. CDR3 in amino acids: CASSFPGTSGDTGELFF. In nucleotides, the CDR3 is TGTGCCAGCAGCTTTCCCGGGACTAGCGGGGACACCGGGGAGCTGTTTTTT.

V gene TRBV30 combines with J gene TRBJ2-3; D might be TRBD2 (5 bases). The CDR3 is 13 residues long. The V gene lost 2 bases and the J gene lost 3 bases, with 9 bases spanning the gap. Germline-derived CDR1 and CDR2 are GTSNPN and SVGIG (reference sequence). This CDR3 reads CAWSLLVTDTQYF. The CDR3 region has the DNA TGTGCCTGGAGTTTACTAGTGACAGATACGCAGTATTTT. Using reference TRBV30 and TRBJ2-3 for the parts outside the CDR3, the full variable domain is SQTIHQWPATLVQPVGSPLSLECTVEGTSNPNLYWYRQAAGRGLQLLFYSVGIGQISSEVPQNLSASRPQDRQFILSSKKLLLSDSGFYLCAWSLLVTDTQYFGPGTRLTVL.

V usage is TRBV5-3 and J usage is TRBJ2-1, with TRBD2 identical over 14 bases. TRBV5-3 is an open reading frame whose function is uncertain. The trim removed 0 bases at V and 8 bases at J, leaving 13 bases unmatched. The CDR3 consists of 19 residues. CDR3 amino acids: CARSLAPRWTSGRFYEQFF. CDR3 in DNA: TGTGCCAGAAGCTTGGCCCCGAGATGGACTAGCGGGAGGTTCTATGAGCAGTTCTTC.

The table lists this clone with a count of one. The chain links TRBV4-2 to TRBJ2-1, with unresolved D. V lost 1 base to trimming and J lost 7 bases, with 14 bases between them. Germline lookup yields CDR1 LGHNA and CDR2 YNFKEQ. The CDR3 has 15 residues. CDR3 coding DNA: TGTGCCAGCAGCCAAGTTCGTAATCCGAGTAATGAGCAGTTCTTC. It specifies CASSQVRNPSNEQFF.

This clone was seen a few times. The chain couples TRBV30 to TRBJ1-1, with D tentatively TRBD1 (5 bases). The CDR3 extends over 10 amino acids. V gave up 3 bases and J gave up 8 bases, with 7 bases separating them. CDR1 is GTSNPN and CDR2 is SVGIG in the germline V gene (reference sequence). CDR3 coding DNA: TGTGCCTGGAGCCACAGGGAAGCTTTCTTT. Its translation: CAWSHREAFF.

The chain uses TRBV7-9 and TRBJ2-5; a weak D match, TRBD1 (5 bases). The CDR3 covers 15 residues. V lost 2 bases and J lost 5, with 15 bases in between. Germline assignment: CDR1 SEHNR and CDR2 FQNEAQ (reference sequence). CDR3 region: CASSLSQGLLETQYF. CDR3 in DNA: TGTGCCAGCAGCTTAAGCCAGGGCTTGTTGGAGACCCAGTACTTC. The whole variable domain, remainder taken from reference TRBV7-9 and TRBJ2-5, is DTGVSQNPRHKITKRGQNVTFRCDPISEHNRLYWYRQTLGQGPEFLTYFQNEAQLEKSRLLSDRFSAERPKGSFSTLEIQRTEQGDSAMYLCASSLSQGLLETQYFGPGTRLLVL.

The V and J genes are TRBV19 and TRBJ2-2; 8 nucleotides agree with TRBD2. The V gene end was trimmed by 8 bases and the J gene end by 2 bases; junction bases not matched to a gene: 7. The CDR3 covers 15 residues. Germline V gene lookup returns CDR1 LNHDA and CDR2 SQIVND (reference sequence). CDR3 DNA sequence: TGTGCCAGTTCCGGGACTAGGACAAACACCGGGGAGCTGTTTTTT. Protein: CASSGTRTNTGELFF.

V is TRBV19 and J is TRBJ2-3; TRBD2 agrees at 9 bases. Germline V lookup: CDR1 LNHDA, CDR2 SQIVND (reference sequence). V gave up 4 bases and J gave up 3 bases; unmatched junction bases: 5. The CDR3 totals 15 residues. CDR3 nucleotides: TGTGCCAGTAGTAAAGCGGGGGGCGGGACAGATACGCAGTATTTT. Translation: CASSKAGGGTDTQYF. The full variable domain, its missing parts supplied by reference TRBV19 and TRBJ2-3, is DGGITQSPKYLFRKEGQNVTLSCEQNLNHDAMYWYRQDPGQGLRLIYYSQIVNDFQKGDIAEGYSVSREKKESFPLTVTSAQKNPTAFYLCASSKAGGGTDTQYFGPGTRLTVL.

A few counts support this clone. CDR3 sequence (DNA): TGTGCCAGCAGTGACCCCAAAGTGGGGACAGCCGCTCAAGAGACCCAGTACTTC. Its protein is CASSDPKVGTAAQETQYF. This rearrangement joins TRBV2 to TRBJ2-5, with TRBD1 matching over 7 bases. CDR3 length: 18 residues. The trim removed 3 bases at V and 2 bases at J, leaving 15 bases unmatched. Germline lookup yields CDR1 SNHLY and CDR2 FYNNEI.